Listed below are T cell receptor beta chains from one sample, sequenced in a study of patients and donors after allogeneic stem cell transplantation. In TCRdb, the RT-PCR reads were re-called with MiXCR into one record per CDR3 protein. This repertoire shows 70,000 or so distinct CDR3 sequences, approximately 25% found once; its top ten account for 26%. Sequenced material: blood, either unsorted or a sorted T cell fraction (not recorded which). These receptors were collected from a human donor who was either an allogeneic HSCT recipient or a stem cell or donor lymphocyte infusion donor (not recorded which). It is not recorded whose cells these are; they may come from a transplant donor. The CDR3 runs from the conserved cysteine through the conserved F or W. D genes are given only for firm matches. The listing skips clone size in some rows; elsewhere it reads once, few, many or a size class.

j_call,v_call,clone_size,d_call,cdr3_aa,cdr3_nt
TRBJ2-7,TRBV12-3/TRBV12-4,few,TRBD2,CASSLAGRLGEQYF,TGTGCCAGCAGTCTAGCGGGGCGGTTGGGCGAGCAGTACTTC
TRBJ2-7,TRBV7-9,NA,NA,CASSTQGRYEQYF,TGTGCCAGCTCTACCCAGGGGAGATACGAGCAGTACTTC
TRBJ1-4,TRBV4-1,many,NA,CASSPRLQRSGEKLFF,TGCGCCAGCAGCCCAAGACTCCAACGGTCGGGAGAAAAACTGTTTTTT
TRBJ2-2,TRBV20-1,once,NA,CSVIAPPGELFF,TGCAGTGTCATAGCGCCCCCCGGGGAGCTGTTTTTT
TRBJ2-3,TRBV20-1,NA,TRBD2,CSVLAGGTDTQYF,TGCAGTGTACTAGCGGGGGGCACAGATACGCAGTATTTT
TRBJ1-2,TRBV7-2,once,NA,CASSLVGGPVYGYTF,TGTGCCAGCAGCTTAGTGGGTGGGCCGGTCTATGGCTACACCTTC
TRBJ1-5,TRBV4-1,few,TRBD1,CASSQMPRGRLARGPQHF,TGCGCCAGCAGCCAAATGCCTAGGGGGCGTCTGGCCCGAGGGCCCCAGCATTTT
TRBJ2-1,TRBV11-1,many,NA,CASSRESYNEQFF,TGTGCCAGCAGCCGAGAGTCCTACAATGAGCAGTTCTTC
TRBJ1-4,TRBV7-3,few,NA,CASSSVQGEKLFF,TGTGCCAGCAGCTCGGTACAGGGTGAAAAACTGTTTTTT
TRBJ2-1,TRBV7-2,once,TRBD2,CASSFLAGDNEQFF,TGTGCCAGCAGCTTTTTAGCGGGAGACAATGAGCAGTTCTTC
TRBJ2-1,TRBV20-1,NA,NA,CSASSGPEQFF,TGCAGTGCTAGTAGCGGCCCTGAGCAGTTCTTC
TRBJ1-6,TRBV4-3,few,NA,CASSQDNISPLHF,TGCGCCAGCAGCCAAGATAACATTTCACCCCTCCACTTT
TRBJ1-5,TRBV7-9,few,NA,CASSYGLGINQPQHF,TGTGCCAGCAGTTACGGGTTAGGGATAAATCAGCCCCAGCATTTT
TRBJ2-3,TRBV24-1,NA,NA,CAIAQGRDTQYF,TGTGCCATCGCACAGGGAAGAGATACGCAGTATTTT
TRBJ1-2,TRBV9,NA,NA,CASSAGPVGPPNYGYTF,TGTGCCAGCAGCGCCGGGCCGGTGGGGCCGCCTAACTATGGCTACACCTTC
TRBJ1-5,TRBV5-1,NA,TRBD1,CASSLGPGGAYQPQHF,TGCGCCAGCAGCTTAGGGCCAGGGGGCGCTTATCAGCCCCAGCATTTT
TRBJ2-5,TRBV7-2,NA,NA,CASSLSRGSSLDQETQYF,TGTGCCAGCAGCTTATCCAGGGGTAGCAGTTTGGATCAAGAGACCCAGTACTTC
TRBJ1-6,TRBV12-3/TRBV12-4,few,NA,CASVLSGRDNSPLHF,TGTGCCAGCGTCCTCTCGGGGCGAGATAATTCACCCCTCCACTTT
TRBJ2-1,TRBV7-9,NA,NA,CASSFQTANEQFF,TGTGCCAGCAGCTTTCAAACAGCCAATGAGCAGTTCTTC
TRBJ2-1,TRBV20-1,NA,NA,CSARGPASYNEQFF,TGCAGTGCTAGAGGCCCGGCGTCCTACAATGAGCAGTTCTTC
TRBJ2-1,TRBV20-1,NA,NA,CSAIGTNSYNEQFF,TGCAGTGCTATCGGGACAAACTCCTACAATGAGCAGTTCTTC
TRBJ2-1,TRBV20-1,few,NA,CSARIASPEQFF,TGCAGTGCTAGAATAGCGAGCCCTGAGCAGTTCTTC
TRBJ2-1,TRBV7-6,once,NA,CASSLVGQGDEQFF,TGTGCCAGCAGCTTAGTCGGGCAGGGCGATGAGCAGTTCTTC
TRBJ2-1,TRBV15,NA,TRBD2,CATSREPGLAGGRASYNEQFF,TGTGCCACCAGCAGAGAACCGGGACTAGCGGGAGGTAGGGCCTCCTACAATGAGCAGTTCTTC
TRBJ1-1,TRBV14,few,TRBD1,CASTLTGSLVFF,TGTGCCAGCACCCTGACAGGGAGTCTTGTTTTCTTT
TRBJ2-2,TRBV12-3/TRBV12-4,NA,NA,CASNRLLTGELFF,TGTGCCAGCAATCGTCTTCTCACCGGGGAGCTGTTTTTT